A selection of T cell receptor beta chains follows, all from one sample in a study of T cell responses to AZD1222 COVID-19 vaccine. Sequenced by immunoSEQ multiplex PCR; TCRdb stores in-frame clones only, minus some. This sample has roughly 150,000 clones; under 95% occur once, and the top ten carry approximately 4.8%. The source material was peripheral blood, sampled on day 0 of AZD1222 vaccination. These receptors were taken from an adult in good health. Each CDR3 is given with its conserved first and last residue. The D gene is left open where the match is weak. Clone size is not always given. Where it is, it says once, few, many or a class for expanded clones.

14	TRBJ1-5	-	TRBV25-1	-	TGTGCCAGCAGTGAAGCTGGGGGCTTTCAGCCCCAGCATTTT	CASSEAGGFQPQHF
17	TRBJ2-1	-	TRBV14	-	TGTGCCAGCAGCCAAGGTTGGCTAGAGGGCTCCTACAATGAGCAGTTCTTC	CASSQGWLEGSYNEQFF
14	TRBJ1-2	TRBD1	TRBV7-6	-	TGTGCCAGCAGCGACCAACAGGGGACAGGCGGCTACACCTTC	CASSDQQGTGGYTF
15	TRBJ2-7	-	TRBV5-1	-	TGCGCCAGCAGCCTAGGGACGGATAGCTCCTACGAGCAGTACTTC	CASSLGTDSSYEQYF
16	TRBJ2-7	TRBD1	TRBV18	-	TGTGCCAGCTCACATCCGGGACAGGGGCCTTCCTACGAGCAGTACTTC	CASSHPGQGPSYEQYF
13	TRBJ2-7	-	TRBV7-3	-	TGTGCCAGCAGCTTAGGGGTTGCGGAAGAGCAGTACTTC	CASSLGVAEEQYF
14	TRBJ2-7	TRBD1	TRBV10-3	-	TGTGCCATCGGGGCAGGGGGAACCTCCTACGAGCAGTACTTC	CAIGAGGTSYEQYF
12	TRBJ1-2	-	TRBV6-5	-	TGTGCCAGCAGTTACTCGGGGAAAGGCTACACCTTC	CASSYSGKGYTF
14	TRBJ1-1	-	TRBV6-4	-	TGTGCCAGCAGTGATTGGGCGGGGAACACTGAAGCTTTCTTT	CASSDWAGNTEAFF
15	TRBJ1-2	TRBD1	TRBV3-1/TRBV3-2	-	TGTGCCAGCAGCCTCAACAGGGGGACTGGCTATGGCTACACCTTC	CASSLNRGTGYGYTF
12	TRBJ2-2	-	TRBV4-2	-	TGTGCCAGCAGCCTCCAGTTCGGGGAGCTGTTTTTT	CASSLQFGELFF
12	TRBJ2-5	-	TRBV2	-	TGTGCCAGCAGTGAAGGGCGGGAGACCCAGTACTTC	CASSEGRETQYF
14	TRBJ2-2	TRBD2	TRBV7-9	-	TGTGCCAGCAGCTTGTCGGGGGGCACCGGGGAGCTGTTTTTT	CASSLSGGTGELFF
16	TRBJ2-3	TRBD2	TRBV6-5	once	TGTGCCAGCAGTTACTCGAGCGGGAGCTTCGCAGATACGCAGTATTTT	CASSYSSGSFADTQYF
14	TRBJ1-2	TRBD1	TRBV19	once	TGTGCCAGTAGTGGGAGACAGGGTGAGGTTGGCTACACCTTC	CASSGRQGEVGYTF
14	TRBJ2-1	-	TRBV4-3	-	TGCGCCAGCAGCCAAGTCGGGAGTCGGAATGAGCAGTTCTTC	CASSQVGSRNEQFF
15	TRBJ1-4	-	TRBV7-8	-	TGTGCCAGCAGCCTCTCGGGAGCAACTAATGAAAAACTGTTTTTT	CASSLSGATNEKLFF
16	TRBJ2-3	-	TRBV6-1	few	TGTGCCAGCAGTGGGAGGACCCGACCCCGCACAGATACGCAGTATTTT	CASSGRTRPRTDTQYF
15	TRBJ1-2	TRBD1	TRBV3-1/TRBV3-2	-	TGTGCCAGCAGCCAAGATGGCCAGGGGGCTAACGGCTACACCTTC	CASSQDGQGANGYTF
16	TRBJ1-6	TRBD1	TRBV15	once	TGTGCCACCAGCAGAGATGTCACAGGGGCGGGTTCACCCCTCCACTTT	CATSRDVTGAGSPLHF
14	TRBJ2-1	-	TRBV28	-	TGTGCCAGCAGACTCGCTGACTTCTACAATGAGCAGTTCTTC	CASRLADFYNEQFF
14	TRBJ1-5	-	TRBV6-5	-	TGTGCCAGCAGCCAAGGGAGTAGCAATCAGCCCCAGCATTTT	CASSQGSSNQPQHF
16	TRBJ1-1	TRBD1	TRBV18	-	TGTGCCAGCTCACCGCCCGGGACAGTAGGAAGCACTGAAGCTTTCTTT	CASSPPGTVGSTEAFF
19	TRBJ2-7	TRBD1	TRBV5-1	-	TGCGCCAGCGGGGATCGAGGGGCAGGGGGCGCTCCCTTTGGTTACGAGCAGTACTTC	CASGDRGAGGAPFGYEQYF
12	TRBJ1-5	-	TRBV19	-	TGTGCCAGTAGCCCATCCAGTCAGCCCCAGCATTTT	CASSPSSQPQHF
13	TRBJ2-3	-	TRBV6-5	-	TGTGCCAGCAGTTACCGGTCGGTCGATACGCAGTATTTT	CASSYRSVDTQYF
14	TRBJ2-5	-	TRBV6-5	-	TGTGCCAGCAGTTACTCCTCCCCAGGGGAGACCCAGTACTTC	CASSYSSPGETQYF
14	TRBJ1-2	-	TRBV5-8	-	TGTGCCAGCAGCTTGGGATTAGCCTACTATGGCTACACCTTC	CASSLGLAYYGYTF
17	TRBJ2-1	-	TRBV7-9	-	TGTGCCAGCAGCCCCGGCATGGCCAGGTTCTCCTACAATGAGCAGTTCTTC	CASSPGMARFSYNEQFF
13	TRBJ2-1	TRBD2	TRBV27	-	TGTGCCAGCATAAGACTAGCCGAAAATGAGCAGTTCTTC	CASIRLAENEQFF
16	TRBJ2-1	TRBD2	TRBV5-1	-	TGCGCCAGCAGCTTCCCGGGACTAGCGGCCTACAATGAGCAGTTCTTC	CASSFPGLAAYNEQFF
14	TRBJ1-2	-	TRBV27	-	TGTGCCAGCAGTTCGGCCCGGGGGCGGCTTGGCTACACCTTC	CASSSARGRLGYTF
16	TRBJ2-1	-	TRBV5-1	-	TGCGCCAGCAGCCAACCAGCGGAGGGCTGGAACAATGAGCAGTTCTTC	CASSQPAEGWNNEQFF
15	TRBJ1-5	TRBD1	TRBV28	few	TGTGCCAGCAGTACTCCCGCAGGGGGCGTTGGGCCCCAGCATTTT	CASSTPAGGVGPQHF
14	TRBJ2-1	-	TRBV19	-	TGTGCCAGTAGTTTACGACTAGCCTACAATGAGCAGTTCTTC	CASSLRLAYNEQFF
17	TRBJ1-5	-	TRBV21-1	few	TGTGCCAGCAGCTATAGGCAGGGCGGGATTGGCAATCAGCCCCAGCATTTT	CASSYRQGGIGNQPQHF
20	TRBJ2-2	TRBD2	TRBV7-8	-	TGTGCCAGCAGCTTAGGGGTGTTAGCGGGAGGGCCGCGAAACACCGGGGAGCTGTTTTTT	CASSLGVLAGGPRNTGELFF
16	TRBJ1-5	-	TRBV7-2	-	TGTGCCAGCAGCTTTAGAAGATTTGACTCTCAGCAGCCCCAGCATTTT	CASSFRRFDSQQPQHF
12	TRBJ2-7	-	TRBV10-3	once	TGTGCCATCAGTGAGTCGTCCTACGAGCAGTACTTC	CAISESSYEQYF
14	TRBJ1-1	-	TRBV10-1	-	TGCGCCAGCAGTGCGGGGTATTGGAACACTGAAGCTTTCTTT	CASSAGYWNTEAFF